This passage covers 20 T cell receptor beta chains from one sample sequenced in a study of blood T cell repertoires in COVID-19. The table came from immunoSEQ multiplex PCR; TCRdb's copy has only in-frame clones and leaves some out. The sample has under 45,000 clones, about 83% seen once. Sequenced sample: peripheral blood. All receptors derive from a man in his sixties with active COVID-19.

V and J are TRBV5-4 and TRBJ2-5; 8 bases match TRBD2. This CDR3 is 15 amino acids long. With V trimmed by 6 bases and J by 1 base, 8 bases remained unmatched. Germline V gives CDR1 SGHNT, CDR2 YYREEE (reference sequence). The CDR3 is CASTQRGGTQETQYF. The CDR3 DNA follows: TGTGCCAGCACCCAACGGGGGGGCACCCAAGAGACCCAGTACTTC.

The chain employs TRBV18 and TRBJ2-3; D is ambiguous. The CDR3 runs to 17 residues. Trimming took off 0 bases at V and 3 bases at J, with 16 bases between the two ends. Germline CDR1 and CDR2: KGHSH and LQKENI. The CDR3 bases are TGTGCCAGCTCACCACCTTTTTGCGTCAGGAAAACAGATACGCAGTATTTT. Protein sequence: CASSPPFCVRKTDTQYF.

This clone was seen more than once but under ten times. The genes are TRBV5-8 and TRBJ2-1; no clear D. V was trimmed by 7 bases and J by 6 bases, leaving 14 bases between them. This CDR3 region has 13 residues. Germline CDR1 and CDR2: SGHTS and YDEGEE. CDR3 sequence reads: CASPLGNINEQFF. As DNA, the CDR3 is TGTGCCAGCCCCCTAGGTAATATCAATGAGCAGTTCTTC.

Written as DNA, the CDR3 is TGTGCCACGATGACTAGCGGGGCGAGAGATACGCAGTATTTT. This gives the protein CATMTSGARDTQYF. The chain combines TRBV10-3 with TRBJ2-3; 11 bases map to TRBD2. The CDR3 contains 14 residues. V shed 10 bases and J 5 bases; nucleotides not matched to a gene: 8. CDR1 and CDR2 from the germline V gene are ENHRY and SYGVKD.

This clone came up once. The rearrangement joins TRBV7-3 to TRBJ2-6, with D possibly matching TRBD2 (5 bases). Germline CDR1 and CDR2: SGHTA and FQGTGA. V was shortened by 2 bases and J by 0 bases, with 11 bases between the two germline ends. The CDR3 loop spans 17 amino acids. The CDR3 reads CASSLGAGDSGANVLTF. The CDR3 region has the DNA TGTGCCAGCAGCTTAGGTGCCGGGGACTCTGGGGCCAACGTCCTGACTTTC. The full variable domain, its missing parts supplied by reference TRBV7-3 and TRBJ2-6, is GAGVSQTPSNKVTEKGKYVELRCDPISGHTALYWYRQSLGQGPEFLIYFQGTGAADDSGLPNDRFFAVRPEGSVSTLKIQRTERGDSAVYLCASSLGAGDSGANVLTFGAGSRLTVL.

The V and J genes are TRBV6-2 or TRBV6-3 and TRBJ2-7; 10 bases align to TRBD2. Germline trimming cut 4 bases from V and 2 bases from J; bases unmatched to any gene: 8. The CDR3 extends over 16 amino acids. Germline V gives CDR1 MNHEY, CDR2 SVGEGT. The CDR3 reads CASSSRSTSGPYEQYF. The DNA of the CDR3 is TGTGCCAGCAGTTCGCGATCGACTAGCGGGCCCTACGAGCAGTACTTC.

The count of this clone is one. The V and J genes are TRBV7-8 and TRBJ2-1; 10 bases align to TRBD2. Germline V CDR1 and CDR2: SGHVS, FQNEAQ. This CDR3 spans 18 amino acids. J gave up 1 base and V 3 bases, and 9 bases lay outside the gene matches. The chain's CDR3 is CASSFASASGSSYNEQFF. In nucleotides, the CDR3 is TGTGCCAGCAGCTTCGCGTCGGCTAGCGGGAGTTCCTACAATGAGCAGTTCTTC.

This clone was counted between two and nine times. J is TRBJ2-6 and V is TRBV7-6; D not resolved. V lost 1 base to trimming and J lost 1 base, with 8 bases between them. Germline loops: CDR1 SGHVS, CDR2 FNYEAQ. The CDR3 runs to 16 residues. CDR3 DNA: TGTGCCAGCAGCTTAGTACGAGGATCTGGGGCCAACGTCCTGACTTTC. Its translation is CASSLVRGSGANVLTF.

The sample holds one count of this clone. This chain joins TRBV4-2 and TRBJ2-7; 7 nucleotides match TRBD2. The J segment lost 5 bases and the V segment lost 1 base, leaving 11 bases of the junction unmatched. The germline V gene has CDR1 LGHNA and CDR2 YNFKEQ. The CDR3 covers 16 residues. CDR3 sequence (DNA): TGTGCCAGCAGCCAAGCCGGCCGGACTAGACCCAACGAGCAGTACTTC. Protein sequence: CASSQAGRTRPNEQYF.

The chain uses TRBV11-2 and TRBJ1-2; 9 bases are a match to TRBD1. The CDR3 has 14 amino acids. V was pared by 1 base and J by 5 bases, with 2 bases of the junction left unmatched. Germline V gene data show CDR1 as SGHAT and CDR2 as FQNNGV. CDR3 in DNA: TGTGCCAGCAGCTTAGGACAGGGGGATTATGGCTACACCTTC. It is translated as CASSLGQGDYGYTF.

The V and J genes are TRBV30 and TRBJ2-1; possible D gene TRBD2, 5 bases. The CDR3 length is 12 residues. The ends were cut back, 2 bases at V and 12 bases at J, with 14 bases in the middle. Germline V gives CDR1 GTSNPN, CDR2 SVGIG (reference sequence). The CDR3 DNA reads as TGTGCCTGGAGTTCTGCCGGGGTGGCGCAGTTCTTC. Translated: CAWSSAGVAQFF.

This clone was detected a few times. This rearrangement joins TRBV14 to TRBJ1-2; no clear D gene. The V gene's germline CDR1 is SGHDN and CDR2 FVKESK. Trimming removed 4 bases at V and 1 base at J, with 10 bases between. CDR3 length equals 14 residues. The CDR3 spells CASSRLSDNYGYTF. The CDR3 bases are TGTGCCAGCAGCCGACTCTCTGATAACTATGGCTACACCTTC.

The count of this clone is one. This sequence joins TRBV5-5 and TRBJ2-7, with 12 bases lining up with TRBD2. The CDR3 length is 15 residues. Looked up from germline, CDR1 is SGHKS and CDR2 is YYEKEE (reference sequence). Trimming took 4 bases from V and 2 from J; bases not matched to a gene: 4. In DNA, the CDR3 is TGTGCCAGCAGCCCCGGACTAGCGGGACCCTACGAGCAGTACTTC. Its translation is CASSPGLAGPYEQYF. The full variable domain, its missing parts supplied by reference TRBV5-5 and TRBJ2-7, is DAGVTQSPTHLIKTRGQQVTLRCSPISGHKSVSWYQQVLGQGPQFIFQYYEKEERGRGNFPDRFSARQFPNYSSELNVNALLLGDSALYLCASSPGLAGPYEQYFGPGTRLTVT.

The CDR3 nucleotides read TGTGCCAGCAGCCTTCGACAGACAAACACTGAAGCTTTCTTT. Translated: CASSLRQTNTEAFF. This chain links TRBV6-2 or TRBV6-3 with TRBJ1-1; weak D call: TRBD1 (5 bases). Germline V gene lookup returns CDR1 MNHEY and CDR2 SVGEGT. The length of the CDR3 is 14 residues. V dropped 6 bases and J dropped 2 bases, with 13 bases sitting between them.

This chain links TRBV4-3 with TRBJ1-1, with a tentative D call TRBD1 (6 bases). Germline lookup yields CDR1 LGHNA and CDR2 YSLEER. The V gene lost 1 base and the J gene lost 3 bases, with 18 bases spanning the gap. This CDR3 comprises 17 residues. In DNA form, the CDR3 reads TGCGCCAGCAGCCAAGCCGAGGTCCACAGGGCCGACACTGAAGCTTTCTTT. Translated: CASSQAEVHRADTEAFF.

The chain is built from TRBV7-9 and TRBJ1-1; tentative D call: TRBD1 (5 bases). CDR1 is SEHNR, CDR2 FQNEAQ, per germline (reference sequence). V shed 0 bases and J shed 5 bases, with 13 bases lying between them. This CDR3 comprises 15 residues. In nucleotides, the CDR3 is TGTGCCAGCAGCTTAGCTGGGGCCCTAGAGACTGAAGCTTTCTTT. Translated, it gives CASSLAGALETEAFF.

The chain uses TRBV7-2 and TRBJ1-1; TRBD1 matches at 7 bases. The CDR3 is made up of 12 amino acids. The V gene's germline CDR1 is SGHTA and CDR2 FQGNSA. After removal of 3 bases from V and 7 bases from J, the junction contained 2 bases not matched to a gene. In DNA form, the CDR3 reads TGTGCCAGCAGCTTTGACAGGGTTGAAGCTTTCTTT. Translated, it gives CASSFDRVEAFF.

The chain joins TRBV7-8 to TRBJ1-6; TRBD1 matches at 9 bases. This CDR3 region has 16 residues. Germline CDR1 SGHVS, CDR2 FQNEAQ. V shed 5 bases and J 8 bases; nucleotides not matched to a gene: 10. CDR3 residues: CASSTTPGQGDSPLHF. The CDR3 coding sequence is TGTGCCAGCAGCACTACTCCGGGACAGGGAGATTCACCCCTCCACTTT.

The rearrangement uses TRBV4-2 and TRBJ2-6; 8 nucleotides align to TRBD2. Trimming removed 0 bases from V and 3 bases from J; junction bases left unmatched: 4. The CDR3 runs 17 residues. Looked up from germline, CDR1 is LGHNA and CDR2 is YNFKEQ. CDR3 nucleotide sequence: TGTGCCAGCAGCCAAGAACTAGCGGTGGGTGGGGCCAACGTCCTGACTTTC. As protein: CASSQELAVGGANVLTF.

A single count supports this clone. The chain links TRBV4-2 to TRBJ2-1, with a possible D match to TRBD2 (5 bases). In germline, CDR1 is LGHNA, CDR2 YNFKEQ. The CDR3 totals 12 residues. Between the trimmed V and J ends, which lost 4 bases and 9 bases, there was a span of 10 bases. CDR3: CASSPGTFEQFF. The CDR3 DNA is TGTGCCAGCAGCCCGGGAACATTTGAGCAGTTCTTC.